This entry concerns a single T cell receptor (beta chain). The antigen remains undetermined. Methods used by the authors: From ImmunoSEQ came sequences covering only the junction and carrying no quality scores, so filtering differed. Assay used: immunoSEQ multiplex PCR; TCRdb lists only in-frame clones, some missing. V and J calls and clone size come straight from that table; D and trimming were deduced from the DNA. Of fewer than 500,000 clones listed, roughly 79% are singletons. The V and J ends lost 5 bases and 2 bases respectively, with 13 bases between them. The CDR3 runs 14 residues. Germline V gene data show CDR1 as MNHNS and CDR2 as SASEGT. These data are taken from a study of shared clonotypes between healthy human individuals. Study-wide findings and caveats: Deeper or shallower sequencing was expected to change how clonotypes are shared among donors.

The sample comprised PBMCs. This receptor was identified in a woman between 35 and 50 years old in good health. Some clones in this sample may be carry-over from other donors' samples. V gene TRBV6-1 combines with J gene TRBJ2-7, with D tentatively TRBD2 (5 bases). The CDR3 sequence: CASSRAEVTYEQYF. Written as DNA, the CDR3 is TGTGCCAGCAGTAGAGCGGAAGTCACCTACGAGCAGTACTTC.